A selection of T cell receptor beta chains follows, all from one sample in a study of shared clonotypes between healthy human individuals. Sequencing used immunoSEQ multiplex PCR; TCRdb keeps in-frame clones, though not all of them. Among about 2 million clones listed, approximately 94% were seen once. Sequencing input: naive CD8+ T cells sorted from blood. The receptors here all came from a man younger than 35 in good health. Each CDR3 is given with its conserved first and last residue. D genes are given only for firm matches. Some rows have no size entry. The others give once, few or many, or a class for an expanded clone.

D | size | J | V | DNA | CDR3
. | . | TRBJ2-3 | TRBV4-1 | TGCGCCAGCAGCCACCACAGGGCCACAGATACGCAGTATTTT | CASSHHRATDTQYF
TRBD1 | . | TRBJ1-1 | TRBV7-9 | TGTGCCAGCAGCGCCGAGAAACAGGGGGCCGTTGAAGCTTTCTTT | CASSAEKQGAVEAFF
TRBD2 | . | TRBJ2-3 | TRBV2 | TGTGCCAGCAGTGTCGGGACTAGCGGGGGGACAGATACGCAGTATTTT | CASSVGTSGGTDTQYF
. | once | TRBJ1-4 | TRBV4-1 | TGCGCCAGCAGCCACGACAGAGAAAAACTGTTTTTT | CASSHDREKLFF
. | . | TRBJ1-1 | TRBV25-1 | TGTGCCAGCAGTGAATCCCGTTGGAACACTGAAGCTTTCTTT | CASSESRWNTEAFF
. | . | TRBJ2-1 | TRBV4-3 | TGCGCCAGCAGCCAAGAGGGCAGTTACAATGAGCAGTTCTTC | CASSQEGSYNEQFF
. | . | TRBJ2-1 | TRBV4-3 | TGCGCCAGCAGCCAAGATCACGGTTACAATGAGCAGTTCTTC | CASSQDHGYNEQFF
. | . | TRBJ2-1 | TRBV7-6 | TGTGCCAGCAGCTTAGCACGAACCTATGAGCAGTTCTTC | CASSLARTYEQFF
TRBD2 | . | TRBJ2-1 | TRBV2 | TGTGCCAGCATACTATTAGCGGGAGGGGAAATGAATGAGCAGTTCTTC | CASILLAGGEMNEQFF
. | . | TRBJ1-2 | TRBV7-3 | TGTGCCAGCAGCTTAGGACCCGTGGACTATGGCTACACCTTC | CASSLGPVDYGYTF
TRBD1 | . | TRBJ1-2 | TRBV29-1 | TGCAGCGTTGAAGCGGACAGGAGTTTCTATGGCTACACCTTC | CSVEADRSFYGYTF
. | . | TRBJ2-7 | TRBV5-6 | TGTGCCAGCGGAGGTGCGGACAGTTCCTACGAGCAGTACTTC | CASGGADSSYEQYF
. | once | TRBJ2-6 | TRBV13 | TGTGCCAGCCCAGGGGGGTCTACTGGGGCCAACGTCCTGACTTTC | CASPGGSTGANVLTF
TRBD1 | . | TRBJ2-7 | TRBV28 | TGTGCCAGCAGTCCAGGGACAGGGTATGCCTACGAGCAGTACTTC | CASSPGTGYAYEQYF
. | . | TRBJ2-1 | TRBV5-4 | TGTGCCAGCAGCGGAGCCGGGAGCCCCTACAATGAGCAGTTCTTC | CASSGAGSPYNEQFF
. | . | TRBJ1-1 | TRBV7-9 | TGTGCCAGCAGCTTATCGCAGAACACTGAAGCTTTCTTT | CASSLSQNTEAFF
. | once | TRBJ2-7 | TRBV27 | TGTGCCAGCAGTCCTGGGGCCTCCTACGAGCAGTACTTC | CASSPGASYEQYF
. | . | TRBJ1-4 | TRBV27 | TGTGCCAGCAGTTTACAGGGTAGTGAAAAACTGTTTTTT | CASSLQGSEKLFF
. | . | TRBJ1-6 | TRBV15 | TGTGCCACCAGCACGGACCGACTAAGCTCCTATAATTCACCCCTCCACTTT | CATSTDRLSSYNSPLHF
. | . | TRBJ2-3 | TRBV12-2 | TGTGCAAGTCGCTTACCCCGGGGGGACCCCCAGTATTTT | CASRLPRGDPQYF
TRBD1 | few | TRBJ1-2 | TRBV4-1 | TGCGCCAGCAGCCATACGGGACAGGGGGAGGACTATGGCTACACCTTC | CASSHTGQGEDYGYTF
. | . | TRBJ1-1 | TRBV30 | TGTGCCTGGAGTGGACAGGATCCCACTGAAGCTTTCTTT | CAWSGQDPTEAFF
TRBD1 | . | TRBJ1-1 | TRBV7-2 | TGTGCCAGCAGCTTAATCTCAGGGGGCCTCACTGAAGCTTTCTTT | CASSLISGGLTEAFF
TRBD1 | . | TRBJ2-5 | TRBV6-6 | TGTGCCAGCATTTTCCGCGGGACAGGGGAAGAGACCCAGTACTTC | CASIFRGTGEETQYF
TRBD2 | . | TRBJ2-7 | TRBV13 | TGTGCCAGCAGCTTAGCCGCCAGCGGGGGCTCCTACGAGCAGTACTTC | CASSLAASGGSYEQYF
TRBD1 | . | TRBJ1-5 | TRBV27 | TGTGCCAGCAGTCAACAGGGGGCCGATCAGCCCCAGCATTTT | CASSQQGADQPQHF
. | . | TRBJ1-1 | TRBV4-3 | TGCGCCAGCAGCCATGACCCCATTGGGAACACTGAAGCTTTCTTT | CASSHDPIGNTEAFF
. | once | TRBJ2-5 | TRBV9 | TGTGCCAGCAGCGACGGGGTAAAGGAGACCCAGTACTTC | CASSDGVKETQYF
TRBD1 | . | TRBJ1-2 | TRBV10-2 | TGCGCCAGCAGTGTTTCCGGGACAGGCGCCGGGGGCTACACCTTC | CASSVSGTGAGGYTF
TRBD1 | . | TRBJ1-2 | TRBV30 | TGTGCCTGGAGTGACGCGGCCGGGACAGGCGGGGGCGGCTACACCTTC | CAWSDAAGTGGGGYTF
. | . | TRBJ2-1 | TRBV5-1 | TGCGCCAGCAGCTTGACCATCATCAATGAGCAGTTCTTC | CASSLTIINEQFF
. | . | TRBJ1-6 | TRBV6-1 | TGTGCCAGCAGTGAAAACAATTATAATTCACCCCTCCACTTT | CASSENNYNSPLHF